This T cell receptor (beta chain) originates from a study of shared clonotypes between healthy human individuals. Whole-study results and caveats: Sharing across four donors was highest in naive CD4 (roughly 5%) and lowest in memory CD8 (approximately 0.4%).

V shed 4 bases, J shed 6 bases, and the junction held 13 bases outside the gene matches. This CDR3 region has 17 residues. Germline V lookup: CDR1 MGHRA, CDR2 YSYEKL. The method was immunoSEQ multiplex PCR; TCRdb's version includes in-frame clones alone and lacks a portion of them. The table shows under 1 million clones, with approximately 92% occurring only once. CD45RO-negative, CCR7-positively selected cells formed the naive CD8 fraction, excluding terminally differentiated effector memory CD45RA+ cells. With respect to this clone: What it binds is unknown.

Source material: naive CD8+ T cells sorted from blood. This sequence was found in a man between 25 and 39 years old in good health. The chain employs TRBV4-1 and TRBJ2-2, with 8 bases aligning to TRBD1. The CDR3, as DNA: TGCGCCAGCAGCCCAGGGGGCAGGGATGGGGTGCCCGGGGAGCTGTTTTTT. It translates to CASSPGGRDGVPGELFF.